The count of the clone carrying this T cell receptor beta chain is one. The CDR3 extends over 11 amino acids. Germline CDR1 is DFQATT and CDR2 is SNEGSKA (reference sequence). The ends were cut back, 3 bases at V and 8 bases at J, with 8 bases in the middle. As processed by the authors: Reference gene primer amplification gave nucleated cell count estimates. Produced via immunoSEQ multiplex PCR; TCRdb's table is partial and in-frame only. For V, J and clone size, that table is used; D and trimming come from the DNA. The data contain 90,000 to 130,000 clones, about 85% of them singletons. This record comes from a study of blood T cell repertoires in COVID-19. Study-level information: COVID-19 samples from acute and convalescent phases originated in the United States, Italy and Spain. Sample material is recorded as cDNA or gDNA derived from T cells, B-cell-depleted T cells, or PBMCs.

Sequenced sample: peripheral blood. The clonotype originates from a human donor in a cohort sampled during active COVID-19. This chain joins TRBV20-1 and TRBJ1-3; D unresolved. CDR3 DNA sequence: TGCAGTGCTAGTGACGTATACACCATATATTTT. Translating gives CSASDVYTIYF.